The T cell receptor beta chain described here comes from a study of cytomegalovirus exposure and HLA in healthy donors. Profiled with immunoSEQ multiplex PCR; TCRdb holds only in-frame clones, not every one. The repertoire holds some 240,000 clones, with over 65% as singletons. Notes on the study in general: According to the study, 150 to 200 TCR beta chains were cytomegalovirus-associated. Confirmation in vitro established that a few CMV-associated chains were specific for CMV antigens.

Germline lookup yields CDR1 MDHEN and CDR2 SYDVKM. V was pared by 3 bases and J by 5 bases, with 10 bases of the junction left unmatched. The CDR3 consists of 17 residues. A single count supports this clone. Its antigen is undetermined. The sequencing input was PBMCs. The sequence came from a woman under 30 in good health and CMV-seronegative. The chain uses TRBV28 and TRBJ2-5, with 12 nucleotides matching TRBD2. CDR3 nucleotides: TGTGCCAGCAGTTTTCCAGGGACTAGCGGGTATTCGGAGACCCAGTACTTC. It is translated as CASSFPGTSGYSETQYF. The full variable domain, rest sourced from reference TRBV28 and TRBJ2-5, is DVKVTQSSRYLVKRTGEKVFLECVQDMDHENMFWYRQDPGLGLRLIYFSYDVKMKEKGDIPEGYSVSREKKERFSLILESASTNQTSMYLCASSFPGTSGYSETQYFGPGTRLLVL.